The rows below give T cell receptor beta chains drawn from one sample of a study of cytomegalovirus exposure and HLA in healthy donors. TCRdb keeps only in-frame clones here, not all; method: immunoSEQ multiplex PCR. The sample includes under 250,000 clones, 70% to 90% of them seen just once. The sequencing input was PBMCs. These receptors originate from a woman between 50 and 59 years old in good health and CMV-seronegative. Each CDR3 is given with its conserved first and last residue. D genes are given only for firm matches. Clone size is stated in some rows and not others, as once, few, many or a class when expanded.

CDR3: CASSLDRTSYGYTF
DNA: TGTGCCAGCAGCTTAGACAGGACCTCCTATGGCTACACCTTC
size: NA
V: TRBV7-9
D: NA
J: TRBJ1-2

CDR3: CASIRQGMNTEAFF
DNA: TGTGCCAGTATTAGACAGGGGATGAACACTGAAGCTTTCTTT
size: NA
V: TRBV19
D: TRBD1
J: TRBJ1-1

CDR3: CASSLELNTEAFF
DNA: TGTGCCAGCAGCCTCGAGCTGAACACTGAAGCTTTCTTT
size: NA
V: TRBV27
D: NA
J: TRBJ1-1

CDR3: CASSFGERTYNEQFF
DNA: TGTGCCAGCAGCTTCGGAGAGAGGACTTACAATGAGCAGTTCTTC
size: NA
V: TRBV5-6
D: NA
J: TRBJ2-1

CDR3: CASSVNSYEQYF
DNA: TGTGCCAGCAGCGTCAACTCCTACGAGCAGTACTTC
size: NA
V: TRBV7-9
D: NA
J: TRBJ2-7

CDR3: CASSHGLAGDTQYF
DNA: TGCGCCAGCAGCCATGGACTAGCGGGAGATACGCAGTATTTT
size: NA
V: TRBV5-1
D: TRBD2
J: TRBJ2-3

CDR3: CASSSRGREGNEQFF
DNA: TGTGCCAGCAGCTCGAGGGGGCGGGAGGGGAATGAGCAGTTCTTC
size: NA
V: TRBV7-9
D: TRBD2
J: TRBJ2-1

CDR3: CATSGVSLFGYTF
DNA: TGTGCCACGTCGGGGGTAAGCCTATTTGGCTACACCTTC
size: NA
V: TRBV19
D: NA
J: TRBJ1-2

CDR3: CATSRGPGTANEKLFF
DNA: TGTGCCACCAGCAGAGGGCCTGGGACAGCAAATGAAAAACTGTTTTTT
size: NA
V: TRBV15
D: TRBD1
J: TRBJ1-4

CDR3: CASRGWQRESSGELFF
DNA: TGTGCCAGCAGGGGATGGCAGCGGGAGTCGAGCGGGGAGCTGTTTTTC
size: NA
V: TRBV27
D: TRBD2
J: TRBJ2-2

CDR3: CSVRVDLSAFF
DNA: TGCAGCGTTCGAGTTGATTTGTCAGCTTTCTTT
size: few
V: TRBV29-1
D: NA
J: TRBJ1-1

CDR3: CASSPAGGPAKPQHF
DNA: TGTGCCAGCAGCCCTGCGGGGGGACCCGCGAAGCCCCAGCATTTT
size: NA
V: TRBV5-8
D: NA
J: TRBJ1-5

CDR3: CASSQNQGAGEKLFF
DNA: TGCGCCAGCAGCCAAAATCAGGGGGCAGGAGAAAAACTGTTTTTT
size: NA
V: TRBV4-1
D: TRBD1
J: TRBJ1-4

CDR3: CASSTHTLSHPGELFF
DNA: TGTGCCAGTAGTACCCACACCCTCTCTCATCCCGGGGAGCTGTTTTTT
size: NA
V: TRBV19
D: NA
J: TRBJ2-2

CDR3: CASSPTPWANEKLFF
DNA: TGCGCCAGCAGCCCGACACCCTGGGCTAATGAAAAACTGTTTTTT
size: NA
V: TRBV4-3
D: NA
J: TRBJ1-4

CDR3: CASSAPGVPRETQYF
DNA: TGTGCCAGCAGTGCCCCCGGGGTTCCTCGGGAGACCCAGTACTTC
size: NA
V: TRBV28
D: NA
J: TRBJ2-5

CDR3: CASSTLGQIPYEQYF
DNA: TGTGCCAGCAGTACCCTGGGACAGATCCCCTACGAGCAGTACTTC
size: NA
V: TRBV6-1
D: TRBD1
J: TRBJ2-7

CDR3: CATQSTDTQYF
DNA: TGTGCCACCCAAAGCACAGATACGCAGTATTTT
size: NA
V: TRBV10-3
D: NA
J: TRBJ2-3

CDR3: CASSLGTGPGEQYF
DNA: TGCGCCAGCAGCCTAGGGACAGGGCCCGGCGAGCAGTACTTC
size: NA
V: TRBV4-1
D: TRBD1
J: TRBJ2-7

CDR3: CASSQRDRDNSPLHF
DNA: TGCGCCAGCAGCCAGAGGGACAGAGATAATTCACCCCTCCACTTT
size: NA
V: TRBV4-1
D: TRBD1
J: TRBJ1-6

CDR3: CASSPGFTDTQYF
DNA: TGCGCCAGCAGCCCGGGGTTCACAGATACGCAGTATTTT
size: few
V: TRBV5-1
D: NA
J: TRBJ2-3

CDR3: CASSLVASGISYNEQFF
DNA: TGTGCCAGCAGCTTAGTAGCTAGCGGGATTTCATACAATGAGCAGTTCTTC
size: NA
V: TRBV11-2
D: TRBD2
J: TRBJ2-1

CDR3: CASSLEQGASYEQYF
DNA: TGCGCCAGCAGCTTGGAACAGGGGGCCTCCTACGAGCAGTACTTC
size: NA
V: TRBV5-1
D: TRBD1
J: TRBJ2-7

CDR3: CASSSYRYEQYF
DNA: TGTGCCAGCAGTTCTTACAGATACGAGCAGTACTTC
size: NA
V: TRBV28
D: NA
J: TRBJ2-7

CDR3: CASRTSGRTNEQFF
DNA: TGTGCCAGTAGAACTAGCGGGAGGACTAATGAGCAGTTCTTC
size: NA
V: TRBV19
D: TRBD2
J: TRBJ2-1

CDR3: CASSFEGINTGELFF
DNA: TGCGCCAGCAGCTTTGAGGGTATTAACACCGGGGAGCTGTTTTTT
size: NA
V: TRBV5-1
D: NA
J: TRBJ2-2

CDR3: CAWTGGLVRYEQYF
DNA: TGTGCCTGGACCGGAGGACTAGTTAGGTACGAGCAGTACTTC
size: NA
V: TRBV30
D: TRBD2
J: TRBJ2-7

CDR3: CASSLRSNTGELFF
DNA: TGTGCCAGCAGCCTACGCTCGAACACCGGGGAGCTGTTTTTT
size: once
V: TRBV9
D: NA
J: TRBJ2-2

CDR3: CASSPTGRQGTIYEQYF
DNA: TGTGCCAGCAGCCCGACCGGTCGACAGGGGACCATCTACGAGCAGTACTTC
size: NA
V: TRBV7-2
D: TRBD1
J: TRBJ2-7

CDR3: CASSTGTSGMGETQYF
DNA: TGTGCCAGCAGCACCGGGACTAGCGGGATGGGTGAGACCCAGTACTTC
size: NA
V: TRBV21-1
D: NA
J: TRBJ2-5

CDR3: CASSPYLAGGLQYF
DNA: TGTGCCAGCAGCCCCTATCTAGCGGGAGGCCTTCAGTACTTC
size: NA
V: TRBV7-2
D: TRBD2
J: TRBJ2-4

CDR3: CASSYTGLAGGNEQYF
DNA: TGTGCCAGCAGTTATACGGGACTAGCGGGAGGAAACGAGCAGTACTTC
size: medium-sized
V: TRBV6-5
D: TRBD2
J: TRBJ2-7

CDR3: CASSFRQGRSGQYF
DNA: TGTGCCAGCAGCTTCCGACAGGGAAGAAGTGGGCAGTACTTC
size: NA
V: TRBV13
D: TRBD1
J: TRBJ2-7

CDR3: CASTRETSNTGELFF
DNA: TGTGCCAGCACCCGGGAGACGTCGAACACCGGGGAGCTGTTTTTT
size: NA
V: TRBV6-1
D: NA
J: TRBJ2-2

CDR3: CASSQEGTSGSTDTQYF
DNA: TGTGCCAGCAGCCAAGAGGGAACTAGCGGGAGCACAGATACGCAGTATTTT
size: NA
V: TRBV4-2
D: TRBD2
J: TRBJ2-3

CDR3: CASSRSRSSYNEQFF
DNA: TGTGCCAGCAGCCGTTCAAGGAGCTCCTACAATGAGCAGTTCTTC
size: few
V: TRBV11-1
D: NA
J: TRBJ2-1

CDR3: CASSNRGGNQPQHF
DNA: TGTGCCAGCAGTAACAGGGGAGGCAATCAGCCCCAGCATTTT
size: NA
V: TRBV27
D: TRBD1
J: TRBJ1-5

CDR3: CASSFGGGYEQYF
DNA: TGTGCCAGCAGCTTCGGGGGGGGCTATGAGCAGTACTTC
size: NA
V: TRBV5-6
D: TRBD2
J: TRBJ2-7

CDR3: CASSFGGKNYGYTF
DNA: TGTGCCAGCAGTTTTGGCGGGAAAAACTATGGCTACACCTTC
size: NA
V: TRBV27
D: NA
J: TRBJ1-2

CDR3: CASSVERGLAGAEQYF
DNA: TGTGCCAGCAGCGTAGAGAGGGGACTAGCGGGAGCCGAGCAGTACTTC
size: NA
V: TRBV9
D: TRBD2
J: TRBJ2-7

CDR3: CATSPGQGPYEQYF
DNA: TGTGCCACCAGCCCCGGACAGGGTCCCTACGAGCAGTACTTC
size: NA
V: TRBV15
D: TRBD1
J: TRBJ2-7

CDR3: CASSGSLAGEQFF
DNA: TGTGCCAGCAGCGGATCCCTAGCGGGAGAGCAGTTCTTC
size: NA
V: TRBV11-3
D: TRBD2
J: TRBJ2-1

CDR3: CASSNGPPGHGYEQYF
DNA: TGTGCCAGCAGCAATGGCCCCCCGGGACACGGCTACGAGCAGTACTTC
size: NA
V: TRBV7-3
D: NA
J: TRBJ2-7